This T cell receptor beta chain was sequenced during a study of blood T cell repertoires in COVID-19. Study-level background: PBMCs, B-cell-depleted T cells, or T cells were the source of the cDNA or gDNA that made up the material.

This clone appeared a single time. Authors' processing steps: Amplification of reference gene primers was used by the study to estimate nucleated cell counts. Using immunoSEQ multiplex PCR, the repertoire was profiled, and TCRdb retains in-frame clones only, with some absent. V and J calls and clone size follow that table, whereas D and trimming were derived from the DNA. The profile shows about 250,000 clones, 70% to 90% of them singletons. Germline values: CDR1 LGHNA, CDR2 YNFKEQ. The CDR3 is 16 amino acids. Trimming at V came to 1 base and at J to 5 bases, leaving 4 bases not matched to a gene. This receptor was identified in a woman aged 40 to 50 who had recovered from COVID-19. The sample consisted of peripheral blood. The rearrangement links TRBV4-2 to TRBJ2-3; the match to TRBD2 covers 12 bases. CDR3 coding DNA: TGTGCCAGCAGCCAAGGACTAGCGGGAGTTAGAGATACGCAGTATTTT. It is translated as CASSQGLAGVRDTQYF.